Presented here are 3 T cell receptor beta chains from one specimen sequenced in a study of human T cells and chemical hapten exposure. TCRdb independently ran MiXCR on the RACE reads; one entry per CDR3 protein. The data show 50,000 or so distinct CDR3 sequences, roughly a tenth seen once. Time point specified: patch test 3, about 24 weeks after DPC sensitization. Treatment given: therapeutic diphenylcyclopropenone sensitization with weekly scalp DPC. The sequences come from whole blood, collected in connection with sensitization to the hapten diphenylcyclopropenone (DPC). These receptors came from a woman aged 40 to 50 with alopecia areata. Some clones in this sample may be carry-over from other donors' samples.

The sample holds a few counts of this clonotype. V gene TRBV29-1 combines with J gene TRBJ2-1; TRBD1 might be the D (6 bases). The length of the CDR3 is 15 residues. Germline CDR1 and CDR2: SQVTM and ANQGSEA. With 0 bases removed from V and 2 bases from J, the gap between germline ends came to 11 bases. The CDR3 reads CSVEEVKGAYNEQFF. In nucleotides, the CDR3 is TGCAGCGTTGAAGAGGTAAAGGGGGCCTACAATGAGCAGTTCTTC.

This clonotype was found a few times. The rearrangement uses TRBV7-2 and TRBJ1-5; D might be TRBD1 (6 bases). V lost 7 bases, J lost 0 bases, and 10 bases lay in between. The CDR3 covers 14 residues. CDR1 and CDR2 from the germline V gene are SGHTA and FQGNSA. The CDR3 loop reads CASKQGHSNQPQHF. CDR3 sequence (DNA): TGTGCCAGCAAACAGGGTCATAGCAATCAGCCCCAGCATTTT.

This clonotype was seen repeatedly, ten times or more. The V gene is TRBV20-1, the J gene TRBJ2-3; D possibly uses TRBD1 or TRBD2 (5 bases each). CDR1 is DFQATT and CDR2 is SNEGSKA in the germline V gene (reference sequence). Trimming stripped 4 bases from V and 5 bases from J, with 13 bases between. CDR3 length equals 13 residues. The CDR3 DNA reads TGCAGTGCTAACGGACGGGGCCAAGATACGCAGTATTTT. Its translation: CSANGRGQDTQYF.